The source of this TCR beta chain is a study of cytomegalovirus exposure and HLA in healthy donors. The PCR ran on 60 Vbeta and 13 Jbeta primers. The assay was immunoSEQ multiplex PCR, and TCRdb's table has in-frame clones only and misses some. The sample comprises around 150,000 clones, roughly 79% of which are singletons, and approximately 13% rests with the top ten. This clone was seen only once. The sequence was obtained from a woman in her fifties or sixties in good health and CMV-seronegative. Sequenced sample: PBMCs.

In nucleotides, the CDR3 is TGTGCCAGCAGCTTCAAACCGGGACAGGGAACCTACGAGCAGTACTTC. Encoded protein: CASSFKPGQGTYEQYF. The chain uses TRBV11-2 and TRBJ2-5; 9 bases match TRBD1. The J call is doubtful: the DNA matches TRBJ2-7 better. Looked up from germline, CDR1 is SGHAT and CDR2 is FQNNGV. This CDR3 has 16 amino acids.